The rows below give T cell receptor beta chains drawn from one sample of a study of identical twins. TCRdb reprocessed the 5' RACE reads with MiXCR, giving one entry per CDR3 protein. The sample comprises 400,000 to 500,000 distinct CDR3 sequences, less than 20% of which are singletons, and roughly an eighth rests with the top ten. Sequencing was performed on naive T cells sorted from blood. These receptors came from a man between 45 and 60 years old in good health. The CDR3 runs from the conserved cysteine through the conserved F or W. The D gene is left open where the match is weak. Rows may omit the clone size; those that give it use once, few, many or a size class.

size | D | J | V | DNA | CDR3
few | - | TRBJ1-4 | TRBV6-6 | TGTGCCAGCAGTTTCCCGGCGAATGAAAAACTGTTTTTT | CASSFPANEKLFF
- | - | TRBJ2-7 | TRBV12-3/TRBV12-4 | TGTGCCAGCAGGCAGGGGTCACTCTCCTACGAGCAGTACTTC | CASRQGSLSYEQYF
- | TRBD2 | TRBJ2-5 | TRBV10-3 | TGTGCCACCCGTGGTAGCGGGGTTGAAGAGACCCAGTACTTC | CATRGSGVEETQYF
few | - | TRBJ2-7 | TRBV2 | TGTGCCAGCAGTGAAGGGGACTACGAGCAGTACTTC | CASSEGDYEQYF
few | TRBD1 | TRBJ1-5 | TRBV29-1 | TGCAGCGTTGAAGATGGACAGGGGTTTGGTCAGCCCCAGCATTTT | CSVEDGQGFGQPQHF
many | TRBD1 | TRBJ2-7 | TRBV12-3/TRBV12-4 | TGTGCCAGCAGGGGACAGGGGGTATACGAGCAGTACTTC | CASRGQGVYEQYF
- | - | TRBJ2-6 | TRBV5-1 | TGCGCCAGCAGATATGTGGAGGGGACTCTTCCTGGGGCCAACGTCCTGACTTTC | CASRYVEGTLPGANVLTF
many | TRBD1 | TRBJ1-4 | TRBV29-1 | TGCAGCGGCATCGGACAGGGGAGTGAAAAACTGTTTTTT | CSGIGQGSEKLFF
few | TRBD1 | TRBJ2-5 | TRBV7-9 | TGTGCCAGCACTAAGGTTGCTGGGACAGCAGAGGAGACCCAGTACTTC | CASTKVAGTAEETQYF
- | - | TRBJ2-2 | TRBV3-1 | TGTGCCAGCAGCCAGGACGTGACGGGATATTCGCTGTTTTTT | CASSQDVTGYSLFF
- | TRBD1 | TRBJ1-4 | TRBV4-1 | TGCGCCAGCAGCGAGGGGGACAGCCCCGAAAAACTGTTTTTT | CASSEGDSPEKLFF
- | TRBD2 | TRBJ2-3 | TRBV24-1 | TGTGCCACCAGTGATTTAACGACTAGCGGGAGTGGGGCAGATACGCAGTATTTT | CATSDLTTSGSGADTQYF